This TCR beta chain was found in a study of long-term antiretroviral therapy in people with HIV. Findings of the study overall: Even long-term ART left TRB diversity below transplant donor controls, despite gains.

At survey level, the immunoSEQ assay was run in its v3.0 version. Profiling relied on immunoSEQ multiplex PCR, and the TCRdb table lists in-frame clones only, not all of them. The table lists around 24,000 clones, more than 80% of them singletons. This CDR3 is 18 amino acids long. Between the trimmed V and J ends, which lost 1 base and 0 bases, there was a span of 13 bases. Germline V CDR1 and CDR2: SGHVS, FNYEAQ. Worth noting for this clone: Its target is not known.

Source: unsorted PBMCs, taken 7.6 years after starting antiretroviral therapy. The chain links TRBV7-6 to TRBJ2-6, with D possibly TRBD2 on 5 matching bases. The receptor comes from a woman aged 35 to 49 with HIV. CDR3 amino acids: CASSLVPPGSSGANVLTF. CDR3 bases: TGTGCCAGCAGCTTAGTCCCGCCGGGAAGCTCTGGGGCCAACGTCCTGACTTTC.